This T cell receptor (beta chain) derives from a study of T cells in Graves' hyperthyroidism and ophthalmopathy. Authors of the study amplified TCR beta CDR3 regions from RNA transcripts. An initial round of RT-PCR targeting the TCR CDR3 relied on the HTBI primer set. Each CDR3 protein gets one entry after TCRdb re-called the multiplex PCR reads with MiXCR. The sample consists of 350,000 or so distinct CDR3 sequences, over 15% of them appearing once. V lost 0 bases to trimming and J lost 5 bases, with 11 bases between them. The CDR3 length is 15 residues. Looked up from germline, CDR1 is LNHNV and CDR2 is YYDKDF (reference sequence). This clonotype was observed many times. Its antigen is unidentified. Exclusion of patients followed from uncontrolled infection, other autoimmune disease, pregnancy or lactation. Every diagnosis used clinical symptoms, serum thyroxine and TRAb, thyroid ultrasound and orbital computed tomography.

General observations from the study: Separating ophthalmopathy from stable hyperthyroidism was achieved by a 13 V-J model. Blood also contained most expanded thyroid clonotypes above 0.001.

J is TRBJ1-5 and V is TRBV15, with a tentative D call TRBD1 (6 bases). Sequencing was performed on blood. This TCR was sampled from a middle-aged woman with Graves' ophthalmopathy. In nucleotides, the CDR3 is TGTGCCACCAGCAGAGATCGCGGGGGCCATCAGCCCCAGCATTTT. This translates into CATSRDRGGHQPQHF.